These T cell receptor beta chains were read from a single sample in a study of radiotherapy plus CTLA-4 blockade in lung cancer. Measured with immunoSEQ multiplex PCR; TCRdb has only the in-frame clones, and not every one. The sample consists of roughly 32,000 clones, about 81% of them appearing once. The sample consisted of peripheral blood, taken from a patient treated with radiotherapy plus ipilimumab. Receptors were obtained from a human donor with non-small cell lung cancer that progressed on radiotherapy plus ipilimumab. Each CDR3 is given with its conserved first and last residue. The order of the fields is V gene, D gene, J gene, clone size, CDR3 protein, CDR3 DNA. The D gene is left open where the match is weak. Size is stated for part of the rows, as once, few or many counts, or as a class when the clone is expanded.

v_call: TRBV7-9
d_call: TRBD2
j_call: TRBJ2-3
clone_size: -
cdr3_aa: CASSQLAGGPDTQYF
cdr3_nt: TGTGCCAGCAGCCAACTAGCGGGGGGGCCCGATACGCAGTATTTT

v_call: TRBV18
d_call: -
j_call: TRBJ1-1
clone_size: -
cdr3_aa: CASSAIGGSAEAFF
cdr3_nt: TGTGCCAGCTCAGCTATCGGCGGGAGCGCTGAAGCTTTCTTT

v_call: TRBV4-2
d_call: -
j_call: TRBJ2-7
clone_size: -
cdr3_aa: CASRGLGDSDIYEQYF
cdr3_nt: TGTGCCAGCAGGGGACTAGGGGACAGCGATATCTACGAGCAGTACTTC

v_call: TRBV6-1
d_call: TRBD1
j_call: TRBJ2-3
clone_size: -
cdr3_aa: CASSGDRGSTDTQYF
cdr3_nt: TGTGCCAGCAGTGGCGACAGGGGCAGCACAGATACGCAGTATTTT

v_call: TRBV6-6
d_call: TRBD2
j_call: TRBJ2-1
clone_size: -
cdr3_aa: CASSRSGGVYNEQFF
cdr3_nt: TGTGCCAGCAGTAGAAGCGGGGGGGTCTACAATGAGCAGTTCTTC

v_call: TRBV4-2
d_call: -
j_call: TRBJ2-5
clone_size: few
cdr3_aa: CASSPHPDQETQYF
cdr3_nt: TGTGCCAGCAGCCCCCACCCAGACCAAGAGACCCAGTACTTC

v_call: TRBV7-2
d_call: TRBD2
j_call: TRBJ2-1
clone_size: -
cdr3_aa: CASSPLAGGYNEQFF
cdr3_nt: TGTGCCAGCAGCCCTTTAGCGGGGGGTTACAATGAGCAGTTCTTC

v_call: TRBV7-2
d_call: TRBD2
j_call: TRBJ2-7
clone_size: once
cdr3_aa: CASSLEAGGGSYEQYF
cdr3_nt: TGTGCCAGCAGCTTAGAAGCGGGGGGCGGGAGCTACGAGCAGTACTTC

v_call: TRBV19
d_call: -
j_call: TRBJ1-4
clone_size: -
cdr3_aa: CASSLSSDEKLFF
cdr3_nt: TGTGCCAGTTCGTTATCCTCAGATGAAAAACTGTTTTTT

v_call: TRBV27
d_call: -
j_call: TRBJ1-2
clone_size: -
cdr3_aa: CASRPGQISNYGYTF
cdr3_nt: TGTGCCAGCAGACCCGGACAGATCTCTAACTATGGCTACACCTTC

v_call: TRBV6-6
d_call: -
j_call: TRBJ2-5
clone_size: -
cdr3_aa: CASSSSGAQETQYF
cdr3_nt: TGTGCCAGCAGTTCGTCAGGGGCACAAGAGACCCAGTACTTC

v_call: TRBV6-1
d_call: TRBD1
j_call: TRBJ2-5
clone_size: -
cdr3_aa: CASSQTDRGRETQYF
cdr3_nt: TGTGCCAGCAGCCAAACGGACAGGGGACGTGAGACCCAGTACTTC

v_call: TRBV13
d_call: -
j_call: TRBJ2-2
clone_size: -
cdr3_aa: CASSSTWVGGRPNTGELFF
cdr3_nt: TGTGCCAGCAGCTCCACTTGGGTCGGAGGGCGACCGAACACCGGGGAGCTGTTTTTT